The T cell receptor (beta chain) under discussion was sequenced for a study of identical twins. This clonotype showed up just a few times. The antigen remains unidentified. General study findings and limits: Not following the same donors, the study drew its conclusions from cross-sectional statistical analysis. For cord blood, abundant beta clonotypes had fewer insertions, unlike memory repertoires, which showed none.

Each cDNA held unique molecular identifiers, and template switching gave it a universal primer site. TCRdb used MiXCR to reprocess the 5' RACE reads, holding one entry per CDR3 protein. This sample yields some 600,000 distinct CDR3 sequences, of which 7% to 7.5% are seen a single time; around 1.6% belongs to the top ten. This sample also belongs to another study, concerning yellow fever vaccine responses in identical twins.

The source material was PBMCs. The clonotype was recovered from a woman aged 18-29 years in good health.

CDR3 protein: CASSLGLIEQYF. CDR3 in DNA: TGTGCCAGCAGCCTGGGACTAATCGAGCAGTACTTC. The rearrangement uses TRBV5-5 and TRBJ2-7; 7 bases are a match to TRBD2. V shed 4 bases and J 6 bases; nucleotides not matched to a gene: 4. This CDR3 is 12 amino acids long. Germline assignment: CDR1 SGHKS and CDR2 YYEKEE (reference sequence).